The T cell receptor (beta chain) described here comes from a study of T cells after posttransplantation cyclophosphamide. The study's findings and limits: After PTCy, TRB diversity resembled that of CNI/methotrexate controls. Blood and skin or GI T cell repertoires showed limited TRB overlap. Donor CD8+ memory clones often dominated recipient blood repertoires at later times.

The method was immunoSEQ multiplex PCR; TCRdb's version includes in-frame clones alone and lacks a portion of them. The sample shows over 25,000 clones, no singletons; the ten largest hold 2.7%. This clone has ten or more counts. The target antigen is unknown. This TCR was recovered from a woman in her sixties in good health, CMV-negative, and a related stem cell transplant donor. Sequences were obtained from PBMCs.

CDR3 nucleotide sequence: TGTGCCAGCAGGGAGGCAGGGGGCGCAACTGAAGCTTTCTTT. Its protein is CASREAGGATEAFF. The rearrangement joins TRBV2 to TRBJ1-1; TRBD1 agrees at 8 bases. Germline V lookup: CDR1 SNHLY, CDR2 FYNNEI. The CDR3 sequence is 14 residues long. V was pared by 6 bases and J by 5 bases, with 8 bases of the junction left unmatched.